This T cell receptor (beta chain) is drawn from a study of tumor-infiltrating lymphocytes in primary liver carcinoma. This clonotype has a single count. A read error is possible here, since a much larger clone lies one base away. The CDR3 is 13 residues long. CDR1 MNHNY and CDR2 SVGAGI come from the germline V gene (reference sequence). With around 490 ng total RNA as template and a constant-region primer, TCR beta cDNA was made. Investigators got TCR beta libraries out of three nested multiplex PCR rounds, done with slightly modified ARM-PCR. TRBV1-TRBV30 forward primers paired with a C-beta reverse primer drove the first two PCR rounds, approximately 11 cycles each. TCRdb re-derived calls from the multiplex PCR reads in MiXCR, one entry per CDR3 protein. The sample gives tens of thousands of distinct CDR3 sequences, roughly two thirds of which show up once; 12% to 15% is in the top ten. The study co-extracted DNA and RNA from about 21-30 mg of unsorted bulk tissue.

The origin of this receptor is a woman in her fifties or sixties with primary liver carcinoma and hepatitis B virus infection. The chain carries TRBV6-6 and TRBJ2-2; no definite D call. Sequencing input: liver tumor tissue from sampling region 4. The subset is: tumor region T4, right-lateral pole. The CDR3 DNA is TGTGCCACCAAAACTTCTAACACCGAGGAGCTGTTTTTT. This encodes CATKTSNTEELFF.